This T cell receptor (beta chain) was identified in a study of CD8 T cell repertoires and HIV-1 epitope variants. Study-level information: The baseline condition was 1M T cells left uncultured.

Germline V gene data show CDR1 as SNHLY and CDR2 as FYNNEI. Trimming left V 5 bases short and J 10 bases short, with 15 bases between. The CDR3 spans 13 residues. TCRdb's copy holds only in-frame clones and misses some; the assay was immunoSEQ multiplex PCR. The data hold 4,500 to 5,000 clones, with around 69% observed a single time. A remark on this clone: Its antigen is not identified.

The sequence was collected from a male donor with HIV. The chain carries TRBV2 and TRBJ2-1; D gene ambiguous. Material for sequencing was cultured CD8+ T cells derived from PBMCs. CDR3 sequence: CASSIIRAREQFF. CDR3 nucleotide sequence: TGTGCCAGCAGTATCATAAGGGCTCGCGAGCAGTTCTTC.